This T cell receptor (beta chain) comes out of a study of blood T cells in healthy people across ages. Notes on the study in general: The unsorted PBMCs prevented any conclusive comparison of naive versus antigen-experienced cells. In older individuals, TCR beta diversity per million T cells was lower, falling roughly linearly with age.

The CDR3 spans 16 residues. V was trimmed by 0 bases and J by 6 bases, leaving 15 bases between them. CDR1 and CDR2 from the germline V gene are SEHNR and FQNEAQ (reference sequence). As concerns this clonotype: The antigen is not known.

Then a second PCR, running about 7 to 11 cycles, was carried out with a sample-barcoded 5' primer and a J-beta primer mix. TCRdb independently ran MiXCR on the 5' RACE reads; one entry per CDR3 protein. There are roughly 800,000 distinct CDR3 sequences in the sample; about 53% occur only once, and approximately 40% lies in the top ten. Caucasian, healthy and from Russia, the donors were aged between roughly 6 and 95. The sample consisted of blood. J is TRBJ2-1 and V is TRBV7-9, with D hard to call. The receptor was isolated from a man older than 75 in good health. DNA of the CDR3: TGTGCCAGCAGCTTAGCTGTATTAGCATATCCCAATGAGCAGTTCTTC. Protein product: CASSLAVLAYPNEQFF.